The next 21 T cell receptor beta chains were all read from a single sample in a study of cytomegalovirus exposure and HLA in healthy donors (dated by TCRdb to 2017 to 2019). Libraries were prepared through the immunoSEQ multiplex PCR assay. For the multiplex PCR, a mixture combining 60 forward primers for TCR Vbeta segments and 13 reverse primers for TCR Jbeta segments was used. TCRdb stores this immuneACCESS table with in-frame sequences only. Part of the clones is absent; in the studies checked, under half of the shortfall reflects unresolved V genes, and no reason is known for the rest. The sample yields about 180,000 clones; 84% were counted once. The biggest ten clones account for under 5% of the sample. Sample: PBMCs. These receptors originate from a girl between 5 and 17 years old in good health and CMV-seropositive.

The chain links TRBV19 to TRBJ2-7, with D perhaps matching TRBD2 (6 bases). V was clipped by 6 bases and J by 6 bases, with 9 bases between them. This CDR3 contains 11 residues. The germline V gene encodes CDR1 LNHDA and CDR2 SQIVND (reference sequence). CDR3 DNA: TGTGCCAGTAGCCTGGGGGGCGAGCAGTACTTC. Its translation: CASSLGGEQYF.

The CDR3 region is CAASAKGGRRSYTF. CDR3 sequence (DNA): TGTGCCGCCTCCGCAAAAGGGGGCAGGCGCAGCTACACCTTC. The J gene is TRBJ1-2, the V gene TRBV10-3; 7 bases fit TRBD1. The CDR3 has 14 amino acids. Unmatched junction bases numbered 18, after V lost 11 bases and J lost 9 bases. Germline V gene sequence: CDR1 ENHRY, CDR2 SYGVKD.

This sequence joins TRBV5-8 and TRBJ2-1, with 7 positions matching TRBD2. The CDR3 loop spans 16 amino acids. The V gene end was trimmed by 0 bases and the J gene end by 8 bases; junction bases not matched to a gene: 11. Germline CDR1 SGHTS, CDR2 YDEGEE. CDR3 in amino acids: CASSLALWGGIHEQFF. Written as DNA, the CDR3 is TGTGCCAGCAGCTTGGCCTTGTGGGGGGGAATCCATGAGCAGTTCTTC.

The rearrangement joins TRBV5-1 to TRBJ2-7; 7 nucleotides align to TRBD1. J was trimmed by 12 bases and V by 4 bases; bases with no gene match: 13. Germline V gene data show CDR1 as SGHRS and CDR2 as YFSETQ. The CDR3 length is 13 residues. The CDR3 coding sequence is TGCGCCAGCAGCGAGAAAGAACAGGGGTATCGGTACTTC. This codes for CASSEKEQGYRYF. Full variable domain (outside the CDR3, taken from reference TRBV5-1 and TRBJ2-7): KAGVTQTPRYLIKTRGQQVTLSCSPISGHRSVSWYQQTPGQGLQFLFEYFSETQRNKGNFPGRFSGRQFSNSRSEMNVSTLELGDSALYLCASSEKEQGYRYFGPGTRLTVT.

The rearrangement uses TRBV5-1 and TRBJ1-2; D perhaps matches TRBD1 (5 bases). V was cut by 1 base and J by 8 bases, with 12 bases left in between. The V gene's germline CDR1 is SGHRS and CDR2 YFSETQ. The CDR3 sequence is 13 residues long. The CDR3 DNA reads as TGCGCCAGCAGCTTGTCATCGGGGGAGGGCTACACCTTC. It yields the protein CASSLSSGEGYTF.

This chain joins TRBV14 and TRBJ2-1; D perhaps matches TRBD2 (6 bases). This CDR3 has 13 residues. The germline V gene encodes CDR1 SGHDN and CDR2 FVKESK. V was pared by 0 bases and J by 15 bases, with 15 bases between. This CDR3 reads CASSQDIGGAAFF. The CDR3 coding sequence is TGTGCCAGCAGCCAAGATATAGGAGGGGCGGCGTTCTTC.

This clone was seen a few times. The chain links TRBV2 to TRBJ1-1; D is undetermined. The CDR3 runs to 13 residues. Trimming removed 8 bases from V and 1 base from J, with 11 bases in between. CDR1 and CDR2 from the germline V gene are SNHLY and FYNNEI. The DNA of the CDR3 is TGTGCCAGCGGTAAAGGAGGGAACACTGAAGCTTTCTTT. This translates into CASGKGGNTEAFF.

The rearrangement links TRBV15 to TRBJ2-7; 9 positions agree with TRBD2. This CDR3 spans 15 amino acids. Germline V gene sequence: CDR1 LNHNV, CDR2 YYDKDF (reference sequence). J was trimmed by 5 bases and V by 0 bases; bases with no gene match: 5. The CDR3 DNA follows: TGTGCCACCAGCAGAGAAGGCGGGGGGGCCGACGAGCAGTACTTC. This translates into CATSREGGGADEQYF. The full variable domain, in which reference TRBV15 and TRBJ2-7 provide the parts outside the CDR3, is DAMVIQNPRYQVTQFGKPVTLSCSQTLNHNVMYWYQQKSSQAPKLLFHYYDKDFNNEADTPDNFQSRRPNTSFCFLDIRSPGLGDTAMYLCATSREGGGADEQYFGPGTRLTVT.

This clone appeared a few times. The rearrangement links TRBV25-1 to TRBJ2-1, with 7 positions matching TRBD1. The J segment lost 7 bases and the V segment lost 5 bases, leaving 8 bases of the junction unmatched. The CDR3 consists of 14 residues. From germline, CDR1 is MGHDK and CDR2 SYGVNS. CDR3 coding DNA: TGTGCCAGCAGTCCTCCCCCCAGGGGGAATGAGCAGTTCTTC. It codes for CASSPPPRGNEQFF.

V gene TRBV9 combines with J gene TRBJ1-1; a weak D match, TRBD1 (5 bases). This CDR3 is built from 16 residues. Trimming shortened V by 0 bases and J by 4 bases, and 16 bases separated the two germline ends. The germline V gene has CDR1 SGDLS and CDR2 YYNGEE. The CDR3 DNA is TGTGCCAGCAGCGTAGCTGGGCCGGGTAGGGGCACTGAAGCTTTCTTT. This translates into CASSVAGPGRGTEAFF.

The chain is built from TRBV9 and TRBJ2-7, with D unclear. The germline CDR1 and CDR2 sequences are SGDLS and YYNGEE. The CDR3 is made up of 15 amino acids. V lost 0 bases, J lost 1 base, and 11 bases lay in between. CDR3 DNA: TGTGCCAGCAGCGTAGGTAGCCAAGCGTCCTACGAGCAGTACTTC. Amino acids: CASSVGSQASYEQYF. The entire variable domain, with the rest obtained from reference TRBV9 and TRBJ2-7, is as follows: DSGVTQTPKHLITATGQRVTLRCSPRSGDLSVYWYQQSLDQGLQFLIQYYNGEERAKGNILERFSAQQFPDLHSELNLSSLELGDSALYFCASSVGSQASYEQYFGPGTRLTVT.

This chain uses TRBV5-1 with TRBJ1-1; D uncertain. Between the trimmed V and J ends, which lost 4 bases and 0 bases, there was a span of 13 bases. Germline values: CDR1 SGHRS, CDR2 YFSETQ. This CDR3 contains 15 residues. The CDR3, as DNA: TGCGCCAGCAGCGGAGGCCGGGAATTGAACACTGAAGCTTTCTTT. Encoded protein: CASSGGRELNTEAFF.

The V gene is TRBV15, the J gene TRBJ2-2; the match to TRBD1 covers 12 bases. Germline-derived CDR1 and CDR2 are LNHNV and YYDKDF (reference sequence). V trimming: 0 bases; J trimming: 7 bases; junction bases outside the gene matches: 6. The CDR3 is 17 residues long. CDR3 sequence reads: CATSRDAGQGAIGELFF. The DNA for the CDR3 is TGTGCCACCAGCAGAGATGCGGGACAGGGGGCTATCGGGGAGCTGTTTTTT.

The chain recombines TRBV5-8 with TRBJ1-5; the D is unclear. Germline CDR1 reads SGHTS; CDR2 reads YDEGEE. The CDR3 contains 11 residues. Trimming took off 5 bases at V and 4 bases at J, with 4 bases between the two ends. This CDR3 is CASSYNQPQHF. DNA for the CDR3: TGTGCCAGCAGTTATAATCAGCCCCAGCATTTT.

This chain links TRBV14 with TRBJ1-1; 7 bases are a match to TRBD1. Germline trimming cut 4 bases from V and 6 bases from J; bases unmatched to any gene: 8. The CDR3 is 14 amino acids. Germline V gene lookup returns CDR1 SGHDN and CDR2 FVKESK. The CDR3 region is CASSLTDRAAEAFF. The CDR3 region has the DNA TGTGCCAGCAGCCTAACCGACAGGGCCGCTGAAGCTTTCTTT.

The table lists this clone with a few counts. This rearrangement joins TRBV5-6 to TRBJ2-1; TRBD2 might be the D (5 bases). Per the germline V gene, CDR1 is SGHDT and CDR2 is YYEEEE. The CDR3 has 14 amino acids. V was pared by 0 bases and J by 2 bases, with 6 bases between. The CDR3 sequence: CASSLAGTYNEQFF. CDR3 DNA sequence: TGTGCCAGCAGCTTGGCGGGGACCTACAATGAGCAGTTCTTC.

The sample holds a few counts of this clone. Other DNA sequences in the same sample also yield this CDR3. The V and J genes are TRBV9 and TRBJ1-4; 9 nucleotides line up with TRBD1. CDR1 and CDR2 (germline): SGDLS, YYNGEE. The CDR3 has 15 residues. Trimming took 3 bases from V and 6 from J; bases not matched to a gene: 6. DNA for the CDR3: TGTGCCAGCAGCGACGGGACAGGGAGGCATGAAAAACTGTTTTTT. This encodes CASSDGTGRHEKLFF. The complete variable domain, with remaining parts taken from reference TRBV9 and TRBJ1-4, reads DSGVTQTPKHLITATGQRVTLRCSPRSGDLSVYWYQQSLDQGLQFLIQYYNGEERAKGNILERFSAQQFPDLHSELNLSSLELGDSALYFCASSDGTGRHEKLFFGSGTQLSVL.

CDR3 protein: CASSLYGGGTYEQYF. CDR3 coding DNA: TGTGCCAGCAGTTTATATGGCGGGGGGACCTACGAGCAGTACTTC. V usage is TRBV28 and J usage is TRBJ2-7, with TRBD2 matching 8 bases. CDR3 length: 15 residues. Germline V gene data show CDR1 as MDHEN and CDR2 as SYDVKM. J lost 2 bases, V lost 1 base, and 4 bases had no gene match.

This chain uses TRBV9 with TRBJ1-2; D not resolved. The length of the CDR3 is 14 residues. Trimming left V 0 bases short and J 2 bases short, with 8 bases between. Germline V gene data show CDR1 as SGDLS and CDR2 as YYNGEE. The CDR3 sequence: CASSVGTGNYGYTF. CDR3 nucleotide sequence: TGTGCCAGCAGCGTAGGGACGGGGAACTATGGCTACACCTTC.

The chain has TRBV29-1 and TRBJ1-1; unclear D gene. The V and J ends lost 2 bases and 0 bases respectively, with 7 bases between them. The CDR3 has 13 amino acids. Germline CDR1 is SQVTM and CDR2 is ANQGSEA. CDR3 coding DNA: TGCAGCGTTGAAAACAGTTTGAACACTGAAGCTTTCTTT. Translated: CSVENSLNTEAFF.

For this clone: The sample holds other DNA sequences that translate to the same CDR3. The V gene is TRBV12-1, the J gene TRBJ1-1; the table assigns TRBD1, which was not confirmed against the DNA. TRBV12-1 is listed as a pseudogene. The CDR3 loop spans 18 amino acids. CDR3: CASSFLEEGGRLFTEAFF. The CDR3 DNA reads as TGTGCCAGCAGCTTTCTAGAAGAAGGGGGCCGCTTGTTCACTGAAGCTTTCTTT.